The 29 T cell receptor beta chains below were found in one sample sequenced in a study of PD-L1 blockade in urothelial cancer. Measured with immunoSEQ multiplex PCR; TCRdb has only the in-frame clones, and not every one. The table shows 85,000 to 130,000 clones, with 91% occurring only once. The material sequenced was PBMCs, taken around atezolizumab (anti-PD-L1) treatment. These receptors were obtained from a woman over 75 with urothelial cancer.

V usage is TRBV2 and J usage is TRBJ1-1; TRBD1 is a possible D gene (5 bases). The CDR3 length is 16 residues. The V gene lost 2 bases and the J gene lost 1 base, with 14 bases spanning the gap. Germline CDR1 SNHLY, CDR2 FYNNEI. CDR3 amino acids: CASSEQGVQKNTEAFF. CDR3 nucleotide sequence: TGTGCCAGCAGTGAACAGGGCGTCCAAAAGAACACTGAAGCTTTCTTT.

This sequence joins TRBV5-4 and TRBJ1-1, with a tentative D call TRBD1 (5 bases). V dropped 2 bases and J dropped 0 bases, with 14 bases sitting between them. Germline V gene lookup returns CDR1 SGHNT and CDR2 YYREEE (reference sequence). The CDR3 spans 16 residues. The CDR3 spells CASSLGRGSLNTEAFF. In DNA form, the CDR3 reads TGTGCCAGCAGCTTAGGTAGGGGAAGCTTGAACACTGAAGCTTTCTTT.

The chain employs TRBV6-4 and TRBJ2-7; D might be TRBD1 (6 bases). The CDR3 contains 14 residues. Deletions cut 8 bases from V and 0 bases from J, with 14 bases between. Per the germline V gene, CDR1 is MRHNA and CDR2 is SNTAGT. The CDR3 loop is CASLNKDSSYEQYF. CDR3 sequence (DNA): TGTGCCAGCCTCAACAAGGACAGCTCCTACGAGCAGTACTTC.

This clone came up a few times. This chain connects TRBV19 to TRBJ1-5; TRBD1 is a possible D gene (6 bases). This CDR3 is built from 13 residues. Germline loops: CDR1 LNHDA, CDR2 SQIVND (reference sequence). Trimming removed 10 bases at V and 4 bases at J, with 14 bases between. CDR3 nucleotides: TGTGCCACCTTGGACAGCCAAAATCAGCCCCAGCATTTT. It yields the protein CATLDSQNQPQHF.

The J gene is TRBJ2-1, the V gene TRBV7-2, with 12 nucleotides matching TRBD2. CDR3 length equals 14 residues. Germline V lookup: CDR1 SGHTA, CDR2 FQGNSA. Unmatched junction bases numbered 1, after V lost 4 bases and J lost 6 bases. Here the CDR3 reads CASSSSGRANEQFF. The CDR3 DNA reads TGTGCCAGCAGCTCTAGCGGGAGGGCCAATGAGCAGTTCTTC.

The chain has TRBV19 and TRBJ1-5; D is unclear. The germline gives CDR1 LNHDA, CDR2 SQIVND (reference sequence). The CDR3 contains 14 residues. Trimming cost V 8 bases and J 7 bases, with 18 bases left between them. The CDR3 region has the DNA TGTGCCAGTCGTCTTAACTCGGTGGGCCAGCCCCAGCATTTT. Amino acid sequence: CASRLNSVGQPQHF. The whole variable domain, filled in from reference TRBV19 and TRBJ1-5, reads DGGITQSPKYLFRKEGQNVTLSCEQNLNHDAMYWYRQDPGQGLRLIYYSQIVNDFQKGDIAEGYSVSREKKESFPLTVTSAQKNPTAFYLCASRLNSVGQPQHFGDGTRLSIL.

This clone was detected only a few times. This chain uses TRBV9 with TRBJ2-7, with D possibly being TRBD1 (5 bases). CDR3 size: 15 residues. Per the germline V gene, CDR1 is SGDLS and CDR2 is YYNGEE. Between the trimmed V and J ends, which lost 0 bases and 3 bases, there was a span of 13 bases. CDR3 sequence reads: CASSVGFTTGYEQYF. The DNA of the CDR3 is TGTGCCAGCAGCGTAGGGTTCACAACAGGCTACGAGCAGTACTTC.

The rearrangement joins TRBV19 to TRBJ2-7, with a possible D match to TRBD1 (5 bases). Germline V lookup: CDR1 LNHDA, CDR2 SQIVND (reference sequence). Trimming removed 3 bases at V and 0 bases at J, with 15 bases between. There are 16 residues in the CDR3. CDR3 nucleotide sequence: TGTGCCAGTAGTATCGAATACAGGATGAGCTCCTACGAGCAGTACTTC. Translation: CASSIEYRMSSYEQYF.

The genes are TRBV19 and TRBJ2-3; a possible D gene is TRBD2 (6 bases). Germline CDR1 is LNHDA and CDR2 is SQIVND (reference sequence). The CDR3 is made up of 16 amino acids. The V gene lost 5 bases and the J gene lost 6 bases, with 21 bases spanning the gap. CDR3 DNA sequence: TGTGCCAGTAGTCCCCGGAGTAGCGGAAGGGGTGATACGCAGTATTTT. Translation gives CASSPRSSGRGDTQYF.

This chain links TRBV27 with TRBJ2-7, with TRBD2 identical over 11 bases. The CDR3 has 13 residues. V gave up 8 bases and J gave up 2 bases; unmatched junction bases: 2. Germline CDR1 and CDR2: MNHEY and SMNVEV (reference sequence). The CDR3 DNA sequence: TGTGCCAGCGGGACTAGCGGACCCTACGAGCAGTACTTC. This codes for CASGTSGPYEQYF.

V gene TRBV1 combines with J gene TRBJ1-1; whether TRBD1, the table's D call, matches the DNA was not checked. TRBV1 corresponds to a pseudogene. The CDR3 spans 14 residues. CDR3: CTSSQDLRVSKAFF. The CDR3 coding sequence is TGCACCAGCAGCCAAGACCTCAGGGTAAGCAAAGCTTTCTTT.

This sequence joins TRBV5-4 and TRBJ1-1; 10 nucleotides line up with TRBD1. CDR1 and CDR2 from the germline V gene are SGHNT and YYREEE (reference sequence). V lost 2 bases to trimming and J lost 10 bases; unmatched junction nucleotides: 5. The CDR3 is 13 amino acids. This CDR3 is CASSLPDRGGAFF. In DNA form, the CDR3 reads TGTGCCAGCAGCTTACCGGACAGGGGGGGAGCTTTCTTT.

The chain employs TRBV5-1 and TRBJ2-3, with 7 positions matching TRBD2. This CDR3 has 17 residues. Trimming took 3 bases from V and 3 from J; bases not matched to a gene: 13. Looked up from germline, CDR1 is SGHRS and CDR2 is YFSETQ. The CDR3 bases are TGCGCCAGCAGCTGGCGCGGGAGAGGGATAGCGACAGATACGCAGTATTTT. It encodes CASSWRGRGIATDTQYF.

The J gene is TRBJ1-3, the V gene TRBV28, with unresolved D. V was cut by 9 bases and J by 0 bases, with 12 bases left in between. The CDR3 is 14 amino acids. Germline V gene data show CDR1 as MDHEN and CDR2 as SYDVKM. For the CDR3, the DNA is TGTGCCAGTTCCACGCGGGTCTCTGGAAACACCATATATTTT. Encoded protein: CASSTRVSGNTIYF.

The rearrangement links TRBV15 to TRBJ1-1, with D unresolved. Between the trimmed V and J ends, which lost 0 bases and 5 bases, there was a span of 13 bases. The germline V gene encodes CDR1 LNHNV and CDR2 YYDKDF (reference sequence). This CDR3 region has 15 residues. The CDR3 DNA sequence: TGTGCCACCAGCAGAGAATCTTCGGGGTTTACTGAAGCTTTCTTT. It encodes CATSRESSGFTEAFF.

CDR3 amino acids: CASSLGLAGVNEQFF. DNA of the CDR3: TGTGCCAGCAGTTTAGGACTAGCGGGAGTTAATGAGCAGTTCTTC. The chain joins TRBV6-5 to TRBJ2-1, with 13 bases aligning to TRBD2. The trim removed 4 bases at V and 7 bases at J, leaving 4 bases unmatched. Germline V gene sequence: CDR1 MNHEY, CDR2 SVGAGI. This CDR3 has 15 amino acids.

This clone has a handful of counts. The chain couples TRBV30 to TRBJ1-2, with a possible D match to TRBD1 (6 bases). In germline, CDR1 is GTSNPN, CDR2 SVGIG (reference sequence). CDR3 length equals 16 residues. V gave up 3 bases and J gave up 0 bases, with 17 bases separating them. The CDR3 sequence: CAWSIQGLIPNYGYTF. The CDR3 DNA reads TGTGCCTGGAGCATACAGGGCCTAATCCCTAACTATGGCTACACCTTC.

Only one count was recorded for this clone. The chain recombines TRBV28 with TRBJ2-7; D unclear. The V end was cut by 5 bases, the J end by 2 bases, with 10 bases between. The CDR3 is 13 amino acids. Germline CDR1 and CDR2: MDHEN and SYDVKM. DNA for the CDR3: TGTGCCAGCAGTCCCCTAAAACCCTACGAGCAGTACTTC. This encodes CASSPLKPYEQYF.

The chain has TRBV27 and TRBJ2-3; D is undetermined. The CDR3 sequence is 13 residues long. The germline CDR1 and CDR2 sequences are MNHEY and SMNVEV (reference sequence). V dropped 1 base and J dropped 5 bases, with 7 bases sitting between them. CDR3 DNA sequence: TGTGCCAGCAGTTTATACCCGGGAGATACGCAGTATTTT. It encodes CASSLYPGDTQYF.

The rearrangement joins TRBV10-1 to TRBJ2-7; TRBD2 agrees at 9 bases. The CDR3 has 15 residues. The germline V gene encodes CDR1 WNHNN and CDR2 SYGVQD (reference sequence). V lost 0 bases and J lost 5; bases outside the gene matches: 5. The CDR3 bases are TGCGCCAGCAGTGAGTCGGCGGGAGGGCCTAACGAGCAGTACTTC. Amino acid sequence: CASSESAGGPNEQYF.

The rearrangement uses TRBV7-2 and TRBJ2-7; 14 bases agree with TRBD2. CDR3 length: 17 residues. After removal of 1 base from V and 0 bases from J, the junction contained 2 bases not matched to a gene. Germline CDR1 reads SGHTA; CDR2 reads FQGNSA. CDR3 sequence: CASSLGLAGGGSYEQYF. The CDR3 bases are TGTGCCAGCAGCTTAGGACTAGCGGGAGGGGGCTCCTACGAGCAGTACTTC.

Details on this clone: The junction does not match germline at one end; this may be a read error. Written as DNA, the CDR3 is TGTGCCAGCAGCCAAACCCCGAAATATTTCGAGTTT. This codes for CASSQTPKYFEF. The rearrangement joins TRBV16 to TRBJ1-1; D remains unclear. Germline lookup yields CDR1 KGHSY and CDR2 FQNENV. This CDR3 has 12 amino acids.

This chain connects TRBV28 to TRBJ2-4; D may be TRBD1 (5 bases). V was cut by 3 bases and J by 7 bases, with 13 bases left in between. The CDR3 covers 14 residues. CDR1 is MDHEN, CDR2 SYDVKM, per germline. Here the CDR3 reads CASSFALTENIQYF. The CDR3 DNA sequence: TGTGCCAGCAGTTTCGCCTTGACAGAGAACATTCAGTACTTC.

CDR3 DNA sequence: TGTGCCATCAGTCCACGGGACAGCCGCTCTGGGGCCAACGTCCTGACTTTC. This gives the protein CAISPRDSRSGANVLTF. The chain links TRBV10-3 to TRBJ2-6; 7 bases match TRBD1. CDR3 length equals 17 residues. Per the germline V gene, CDR1 is ENHRY and CDR2 is SYGVKD. J gave up 0 bases and V 5 bases, and 7 bases lay outside the gene matches.

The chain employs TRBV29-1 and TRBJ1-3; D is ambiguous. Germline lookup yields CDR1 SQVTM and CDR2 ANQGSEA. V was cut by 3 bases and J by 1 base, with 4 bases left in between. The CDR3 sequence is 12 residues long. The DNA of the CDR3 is TGCAGCGTTGAGACATCTGGAAACACCATATATTTT. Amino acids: CSVETSGNTIYF. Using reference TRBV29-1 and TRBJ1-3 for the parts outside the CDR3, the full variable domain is SAVISQKPSRDICQRGTSLTIQCQVDSQVTMMFWYRQQPGQSLTLIATANQGSEATYESGFVIDKFPISRPNLTFSTLTVSNMSPEDSSIYLCSVETSGNTIYFGEGSWLTVV.

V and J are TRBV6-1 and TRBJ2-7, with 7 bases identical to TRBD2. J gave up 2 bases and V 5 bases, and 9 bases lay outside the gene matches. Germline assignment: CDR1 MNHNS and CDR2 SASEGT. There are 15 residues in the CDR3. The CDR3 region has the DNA TGTGCCAGCAGTTTCTTTGGCGGGGGAACCTACGAGCAGTACTTC. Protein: CASSFFGGGTYEQYF.

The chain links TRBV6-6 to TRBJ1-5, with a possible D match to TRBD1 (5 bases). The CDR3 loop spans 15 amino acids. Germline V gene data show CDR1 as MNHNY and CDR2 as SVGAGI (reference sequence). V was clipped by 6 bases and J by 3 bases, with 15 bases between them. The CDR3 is CASSIGTSFNQPQHF. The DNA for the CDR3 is TGTGCCAGCAGCATCGGGACTTCCTTCAATCAGCCCCAGCATTTT.

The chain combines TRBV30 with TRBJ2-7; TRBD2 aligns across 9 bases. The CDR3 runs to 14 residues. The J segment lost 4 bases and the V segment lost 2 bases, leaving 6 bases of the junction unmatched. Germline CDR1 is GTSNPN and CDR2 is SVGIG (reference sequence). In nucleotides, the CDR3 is TGTGCCTGGAGTAGGGCGGGAGGGATGTACGAGCAGTACTTC. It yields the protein CAWSRAGGMYEQYF.

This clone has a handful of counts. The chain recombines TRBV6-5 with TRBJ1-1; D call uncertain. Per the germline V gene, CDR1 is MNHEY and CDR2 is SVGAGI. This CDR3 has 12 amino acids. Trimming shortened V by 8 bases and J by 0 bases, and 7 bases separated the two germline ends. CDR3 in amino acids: CASLSMNTEAFF. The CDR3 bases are TGTGCCAGCCTATCCATGAACACTGAAGCTTTCTTT.